This TCR beta chain is drawn from a study of regulatory T cells in long-lasting Graves disease. The sample's time point: persistent/refractory GD, antithyroid drugs over 5 years with positive TRAb. The authors made the TCR library using RNA they extracted from PBMCs. Findings of the study overall: Patients with persistent disease showed a bias toward TRBV28, TRBJ1-2 and TRBJ2-5. TCR diversity was lower in persistent Graves' patients (versus newly diagnosed ones). No thyroid tissue was studied; the work used peripheral blood only.

Ten or more counts support this clonotype. Its antigen is undetermined. Looked up from germline, CDR1 is SQVTM and CDR2 is ANQGSEA. CDR3 length equals 13 residues. V lost 3 bases to trimming and J lost 13 bases; unmatched junction nucleotides: 13. Arm-PCR of CDR3 regions and iRepertoire HTBI primers were the basis on which TCR beta libraries were built. TCRdb analysed the multiplex PCR reads with MiXCR anew, one entry per CDR3 protein. This table holds roughly 400,000 distinct CDR3 sequences, 21% found once. This chain links TRBV29-1 with TRBJ2-5, with 8 bases identical to TRBD2. The receptor was isolated from a female donor with Graves disease. The sequenced sample was peripheral blood mononuclear cells (PBMCs), obtained when the disease was refractory, from a patient treated with antithyroid drugs. The CDR3 here is CSVDGSGIGKTYF. As DNA, the CDR3 is TGCAGCGTTGACGGTAGCGGGATAGGAAAAACGTACTTC.